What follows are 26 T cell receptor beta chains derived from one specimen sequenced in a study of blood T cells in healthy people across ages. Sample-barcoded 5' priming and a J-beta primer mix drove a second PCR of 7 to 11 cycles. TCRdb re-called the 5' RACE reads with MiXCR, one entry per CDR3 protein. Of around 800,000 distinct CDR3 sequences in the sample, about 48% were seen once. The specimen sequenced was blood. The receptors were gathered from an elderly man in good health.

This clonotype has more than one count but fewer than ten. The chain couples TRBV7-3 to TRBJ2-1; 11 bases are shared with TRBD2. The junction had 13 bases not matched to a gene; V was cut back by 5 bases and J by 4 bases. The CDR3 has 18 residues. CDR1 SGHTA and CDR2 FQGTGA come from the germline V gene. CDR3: CASSPETPLAGVYNEQFF. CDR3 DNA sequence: TGTGCCAGCAGCCCCGAAACGCCACTAGCGGGAGTATACAATGAGCAGTTCTTC.

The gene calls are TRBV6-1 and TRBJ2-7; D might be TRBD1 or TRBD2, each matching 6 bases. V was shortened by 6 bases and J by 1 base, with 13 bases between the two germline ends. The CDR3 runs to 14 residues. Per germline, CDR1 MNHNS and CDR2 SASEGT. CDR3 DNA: TGTGCCAGCAGGGGCGGGACACCTTCCTACGAGCAGTACTTC. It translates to CASRGGTPSYEQYF.

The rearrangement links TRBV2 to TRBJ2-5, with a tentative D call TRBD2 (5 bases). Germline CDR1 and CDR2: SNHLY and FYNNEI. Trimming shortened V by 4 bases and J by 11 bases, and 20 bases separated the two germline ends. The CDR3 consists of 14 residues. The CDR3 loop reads CASSVAGREDEQYF. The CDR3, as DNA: TGTGCCAGCAGTGTGGCGGGTCGCGAGGATGAGCAGTACTTC. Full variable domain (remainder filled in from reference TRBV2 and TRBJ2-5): EPEVTQTPSHQVTQMGQEVILRCVPISNHLYFYWYRQILGQKVEFLVSFYNNEISEKSEIFDDQFSVERPDGSNFTLKIRSTKLEDSAMYFCASSVAGREDEQYFGPGTRLLVL.

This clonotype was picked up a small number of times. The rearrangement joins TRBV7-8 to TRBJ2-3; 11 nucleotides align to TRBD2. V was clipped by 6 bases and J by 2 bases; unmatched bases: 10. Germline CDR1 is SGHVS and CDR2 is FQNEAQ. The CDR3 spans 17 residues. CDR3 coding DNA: TGTGCCAGCAGGATACTACCGGGACTAGCGGTCACAGATACGCAGTATTTT. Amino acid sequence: CASRILPGLAVTDTQYF.

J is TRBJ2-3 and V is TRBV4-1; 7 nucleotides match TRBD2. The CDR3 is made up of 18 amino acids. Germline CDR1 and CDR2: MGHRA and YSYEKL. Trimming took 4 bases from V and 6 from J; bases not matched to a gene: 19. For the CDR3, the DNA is TGCGCCAGCAGCCGCACCCGGCTTCGGGGGGTTCGTGCGGATACGCAGTATTTT. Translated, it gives CASSRTRLRGVRADTQYF.

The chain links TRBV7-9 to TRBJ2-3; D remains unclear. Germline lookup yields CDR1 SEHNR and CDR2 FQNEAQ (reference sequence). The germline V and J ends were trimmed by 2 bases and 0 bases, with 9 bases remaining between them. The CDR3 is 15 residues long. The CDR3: CASSLILGSTDTQYF. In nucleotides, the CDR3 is TGTGCCAGCAGCTTAATACTCGGGAGCACAGATACGCAGTATTTT.

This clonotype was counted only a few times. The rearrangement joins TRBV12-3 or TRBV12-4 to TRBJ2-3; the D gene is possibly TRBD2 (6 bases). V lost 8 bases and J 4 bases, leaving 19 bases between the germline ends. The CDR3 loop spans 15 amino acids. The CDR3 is CASRRKGEVADTQYF. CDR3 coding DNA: TGTGCCAGCCGCCGGAAAGGGGAGGTGGCAGATACGCAGTATTTT.

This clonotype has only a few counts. The CDR3 spells CRIPRPRDEQYF. The CDR3 bases are TGCAGGATACCCCGTCCCCGGGACGAGCAGTACTTC. The V gene is TRBV29-1, the J gene TRBJ2-7; D is ambiguous. The CDR3 length is 12 residues. Germline V lookup: CDR1 SQVTM, CDR2 ANQGSEA.

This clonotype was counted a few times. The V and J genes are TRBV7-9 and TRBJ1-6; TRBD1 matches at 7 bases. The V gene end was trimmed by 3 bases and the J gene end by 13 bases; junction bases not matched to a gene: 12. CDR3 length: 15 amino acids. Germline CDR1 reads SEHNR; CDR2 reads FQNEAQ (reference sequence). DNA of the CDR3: TGTGCCAGCAGCTTCAGGGACAGCGGAGAATCGCCCCTCCACTTT. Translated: CASSFRDSGESPLHF.

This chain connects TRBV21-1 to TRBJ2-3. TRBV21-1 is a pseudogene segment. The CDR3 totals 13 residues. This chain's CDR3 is CASSKPRHRYAYF. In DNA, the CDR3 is TGTGCCAGCAGCAAACCCCGGCACAGATACGCGTATTTT.

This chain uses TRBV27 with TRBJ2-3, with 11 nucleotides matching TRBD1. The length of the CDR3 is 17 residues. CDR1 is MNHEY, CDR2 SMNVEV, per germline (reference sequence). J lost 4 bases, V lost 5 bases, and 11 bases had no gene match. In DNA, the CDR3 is TGTGCCAGCAGTCCCTTGCTTCGGACAGGGGGCCCAGATACGCAGTATTTT. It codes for CASSPLLRTGGPDTQYF.

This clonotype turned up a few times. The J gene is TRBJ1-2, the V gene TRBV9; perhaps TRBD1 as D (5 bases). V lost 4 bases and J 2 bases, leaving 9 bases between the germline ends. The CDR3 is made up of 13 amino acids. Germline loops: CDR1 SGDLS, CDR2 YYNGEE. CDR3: CASSIGGNYGYTF. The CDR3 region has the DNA TGTGCCAGCAGCATCGGGGGGAACTATGGCTACACCTTC. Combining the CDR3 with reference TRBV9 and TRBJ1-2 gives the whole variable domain DSGVTQTPKHLITATGQRVTLRCSPRSGDLSVYWYQQSLDQGLQFLIQYYNGEERAKGNILERFSAQQFPDLHSELNLSSLELGDSALYFCASSIGGNYGYTFGSGTRLTVV.

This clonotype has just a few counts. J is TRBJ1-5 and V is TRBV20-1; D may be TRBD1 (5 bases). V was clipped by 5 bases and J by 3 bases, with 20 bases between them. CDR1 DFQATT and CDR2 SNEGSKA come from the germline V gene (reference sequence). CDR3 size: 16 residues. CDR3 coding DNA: TGCAGTGCTTATCGTGCCCCGAGACAGCTCAATCAGCCCCAGCATTTT. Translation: CSAYRAPRQLNQPQHF.

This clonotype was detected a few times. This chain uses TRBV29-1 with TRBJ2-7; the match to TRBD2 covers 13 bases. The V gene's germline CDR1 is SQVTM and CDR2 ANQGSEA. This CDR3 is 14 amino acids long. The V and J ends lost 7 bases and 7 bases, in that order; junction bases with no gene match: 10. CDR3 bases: TGCAGCGCCAAACCCGGGACTAGCGGGAATGAGCAGTACTTC. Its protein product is CSAKPGTSGNEQYF.

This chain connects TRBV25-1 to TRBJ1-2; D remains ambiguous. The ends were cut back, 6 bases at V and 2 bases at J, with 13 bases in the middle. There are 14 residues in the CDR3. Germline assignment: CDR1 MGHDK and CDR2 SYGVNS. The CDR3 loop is CASSPALVNYGYTF. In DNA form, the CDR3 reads TGTGCCAGCAGCCCCGCTCTCGTAAACTATGGCTACACCTTC.

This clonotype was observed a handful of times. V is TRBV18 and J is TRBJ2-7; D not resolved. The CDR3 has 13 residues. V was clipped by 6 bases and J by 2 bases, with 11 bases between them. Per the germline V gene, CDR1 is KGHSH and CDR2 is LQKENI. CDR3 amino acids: CASSPRVPYEQYF. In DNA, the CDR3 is TGTGCCAGCTCCCCTCGAGTGCCCTACGAGCAGTACTTC.

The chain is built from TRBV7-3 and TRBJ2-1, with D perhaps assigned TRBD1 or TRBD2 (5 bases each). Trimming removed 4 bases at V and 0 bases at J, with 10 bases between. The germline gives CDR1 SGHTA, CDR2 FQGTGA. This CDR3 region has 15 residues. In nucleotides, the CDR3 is TGTGCCAGCAGCTGGGACGATAGCTCCTACAATGAGCAGTTCTTC. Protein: CASSWDDSSYNEQFF.

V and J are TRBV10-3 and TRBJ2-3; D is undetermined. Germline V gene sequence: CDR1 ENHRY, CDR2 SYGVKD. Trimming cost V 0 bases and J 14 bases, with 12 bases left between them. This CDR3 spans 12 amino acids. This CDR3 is CAISESGRDAYF. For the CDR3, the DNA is TGTGCCATCAGTGAGTCGGGTAGAGACGCGTATTTT.

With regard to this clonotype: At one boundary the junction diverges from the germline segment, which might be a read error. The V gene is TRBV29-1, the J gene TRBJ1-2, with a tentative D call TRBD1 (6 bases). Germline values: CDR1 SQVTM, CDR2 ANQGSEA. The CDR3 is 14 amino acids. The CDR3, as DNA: TGCAGCGCTGAATTTCGGGCAGGGGATTCAGGCTACACCTTC. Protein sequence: CSAEFRAGDSGYTF. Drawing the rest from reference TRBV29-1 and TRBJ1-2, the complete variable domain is SAVISQKPSRDICQRGTSLTIQCQVDSQVTMMFWYRQQPGQSLTLIATANQGSEATYESGFVIDKFPISRPNLTFSTLTVSNMSPEDSSIYLCSAEFRAGDSGYTFGSGTRLTVV.

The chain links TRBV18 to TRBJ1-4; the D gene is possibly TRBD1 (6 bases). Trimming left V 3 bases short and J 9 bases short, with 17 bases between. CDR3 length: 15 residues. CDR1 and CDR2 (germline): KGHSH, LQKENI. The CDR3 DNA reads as TGTGCCAGCTCACCCAACAGGGATGGACTTCAAAAACTGTTTTTT. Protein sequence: CASSPNRDGLQKLFF.

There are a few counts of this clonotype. CDR3 sequence (DNA): TGTGCCAGCAGCGCCATAACAGGAGAGACCCAGTACTTC. This sequence encodes CASSAITGETQYF. The J gene is TRBJ2-5, the V gene TRBV9; D possibly corresponds to TRBD1 (5 bases). Deletions cut 3 bases from V and 4 bases from J, with 10 bases between. Germline CDR1 is SGDLS and CDR2 is YYNGEE. The CDR3 is 13 amino acids.

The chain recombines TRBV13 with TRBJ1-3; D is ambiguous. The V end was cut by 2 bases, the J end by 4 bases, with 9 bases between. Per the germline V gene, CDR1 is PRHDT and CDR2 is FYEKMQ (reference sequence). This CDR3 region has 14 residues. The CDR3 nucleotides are TGTGCCAGCAGCTTATTGGACCAAGGAAACACCATATATTTT. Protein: CASSLLDQGNTIYF. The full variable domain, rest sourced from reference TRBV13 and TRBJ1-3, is AAGVIQSPRHLIKEKRETATLKCYPIPRHDTVYWYQQGPGQDPQFLISFYEKMQSDKGSIPDRFSAQQFSDYHSELNMSSLELGDSALYFCASSLLDQGNTIYFGEGSWLTVV.

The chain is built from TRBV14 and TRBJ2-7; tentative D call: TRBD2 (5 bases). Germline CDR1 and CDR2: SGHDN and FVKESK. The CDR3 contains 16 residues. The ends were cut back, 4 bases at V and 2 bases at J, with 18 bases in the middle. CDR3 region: CASSRPGGGATYEQYF. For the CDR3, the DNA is TGTGCCAGCAGCCGCCCCGGAGGCGGCGCTACCTACGAGCAGTACTTC.

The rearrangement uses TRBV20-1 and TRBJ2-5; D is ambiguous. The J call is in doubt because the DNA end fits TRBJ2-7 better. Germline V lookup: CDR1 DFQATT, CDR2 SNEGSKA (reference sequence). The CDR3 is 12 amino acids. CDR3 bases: TGCAGTGCTAGAGATGGGATCTACGAGCAGTACTTC. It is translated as CSARDGIYEQYF.

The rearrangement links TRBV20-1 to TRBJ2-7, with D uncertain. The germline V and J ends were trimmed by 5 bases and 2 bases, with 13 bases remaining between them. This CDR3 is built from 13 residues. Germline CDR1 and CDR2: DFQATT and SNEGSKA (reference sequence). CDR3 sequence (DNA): TGCAGTGCTTCACCTACCCGGACCTACGAGCAGTACTTC. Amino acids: CSASPTRTYEQYF.

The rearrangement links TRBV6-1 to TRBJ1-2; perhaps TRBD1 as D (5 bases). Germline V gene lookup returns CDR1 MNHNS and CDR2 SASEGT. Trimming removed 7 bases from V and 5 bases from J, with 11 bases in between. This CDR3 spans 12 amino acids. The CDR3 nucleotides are TGTGCCAGCAACGGGACGGCTTATGGCTACACCTTC. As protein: CASNGTAYGYTF.